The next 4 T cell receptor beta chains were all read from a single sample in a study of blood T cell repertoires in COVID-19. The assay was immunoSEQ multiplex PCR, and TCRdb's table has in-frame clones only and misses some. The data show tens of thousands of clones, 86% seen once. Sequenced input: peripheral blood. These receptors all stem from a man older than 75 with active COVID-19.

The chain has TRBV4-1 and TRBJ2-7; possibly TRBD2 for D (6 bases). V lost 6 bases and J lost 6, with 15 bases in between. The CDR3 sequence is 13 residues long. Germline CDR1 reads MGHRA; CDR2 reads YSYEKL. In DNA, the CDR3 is TGCGCCAGCAGGGGGACCGGGAGTCGCGAGCAGTACTTC. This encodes CASRGTGSREQYF.

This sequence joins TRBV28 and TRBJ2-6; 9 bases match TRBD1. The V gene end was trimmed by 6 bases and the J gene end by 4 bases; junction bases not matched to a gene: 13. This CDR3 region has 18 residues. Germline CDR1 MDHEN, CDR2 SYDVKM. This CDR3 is CASSPGTGYSSGANVLTF. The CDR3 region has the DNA TGTGCCAGCAGCCCGGGGACAGGGTATTCGTCGGGGGCCAACGTCCTGACTTTC.

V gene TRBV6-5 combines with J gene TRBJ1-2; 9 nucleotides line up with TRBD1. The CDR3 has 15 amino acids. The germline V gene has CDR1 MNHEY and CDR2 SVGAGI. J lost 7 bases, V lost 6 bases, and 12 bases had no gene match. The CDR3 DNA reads TGTGCCAGCAGCCCAGGGACAGGGATGAAGAGTGGCTACACCTTC. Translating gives CASSPGTGMKSGYTF.

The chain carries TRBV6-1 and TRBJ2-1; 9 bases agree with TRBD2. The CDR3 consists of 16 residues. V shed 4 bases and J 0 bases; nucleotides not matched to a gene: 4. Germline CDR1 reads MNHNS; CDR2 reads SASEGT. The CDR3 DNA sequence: TGTGCCAGCAGTGTGATGGGACTAGCCTCCTACAATGAGCAGTTCTTC. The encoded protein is CASSVMGLASYNEQFF.